This T cell receptor beta chain was recorded in a study of blood T cell repertoires in COVID-19. For the study at large: From the United States, Italy and Spain came samples of acute and convalescent COVID-19. Sources were T cells, B-cell-depleted T cells, or PBMCs; the material itself was cDNA or gDNA.

This CDR3 is built from 12 residues. Trimming at V came to 5 bases and at J to 6 bases, leaving 2 bases not matched to a gene. Germline CDR1 and CDR2: SGHTA and FQGNSA. Per the study methods: Reference gene primer amplification gave estimated nucleated cell counts. Produced via immunoSEQ multiplex PCR; TCRdb's table is partial and in-frame only. That table is the source of V, J and clone size, and D and trimming were worked out from the DNA. The data hold some 68,000 clones, with over 75% observed a single time. Enrolment of Seattle patients took place during active infection, and they were followed longitudinally.

This receptor was obtained from a man aged 40-49 years with COVID-19, enrolled during active disease. The chain couples TRBV7-2 to TRBJ2-3; 7 nucleotides align to TRBD2. The material sequenced was peripheral blood. DNA for the CDR3: TGTGCCAGCAGCATGACTAGCGATACGCAGTATTTT. Translated, it gives CASSMTSDTQYF. Combining the CDR3 with reference TRBV7-2 and TRBJ2-3 gives the whole variable domain GAGVSQSPSNKVTEKGKDVELRCDPISGHTALYWYRQSLGQGLEFLIYFQGNSAPDKSGLPSDRFSAERTGGSVSTLTIQRTQQEDSAVYLCASSMTSDTQYFGPGTRLTVL.